One sample yielded the 27 T cell receptor beta chains listed below, sequenced in a study of control samples from healthy donors and cancer patients. The repertoire was sequenced with immunoSEQ multiplex PCR; TCRdb's copy has only in-frame clones and lacks some. The table lists more than 75,000 clones, approximately 84% of them singletons. Sequencing used PBMCs. These receptors all come from a man in his 70s with lung cancer.

There are a few counts of this clone. The rearrangement links TRBV6-2 or TRBV6-3 to TRBJ2-3; possibly TRBD2 for D (5 bases). Germline loops: CDR1 MNHEY, CDR2 SVGEGT. V was cut by 1 base and J by 1 base, with 9 bases left in between. The length of the CDR3 is 15 residues. The CDR3: CASSYFGRGTDTQYF. In DNA, the CDR3 is TGTGCCAGCAGTTACTTTGGGCGGGGCACAGATACGCAGTATTTT.

The V gene is TRBV28, the J gene TRBJ1-3; no clear D. The CDR3 contains 14 residues. Germline V lookup: CDR1 MDHEN, CDR2 SYDVKM. Trimming shortened V by 7 bases and J by 0 bases, and 10 bases separated the two germline ends. The CDR3 is CASNPQYSGNTIYF. DNA for the CDR3: TGTGCCAGCAACCCACAGTACTCTGGAAACACCATATATTTT.

The chain employs TRBV14 and TRBJ1-6, with no clear D. Trimming shortened V by 4 bases and J by 14 bases, and 15 bases separated the two germline ends. The germline gives CDR1 SGHDN, CDR2 FVKESK. The CDR3 totals 13 residues. CDR3 protein: CASSLKVGATLHF. CDR3 bases: TGTGCCAGCAGCCTTAAAGTGGGCGCTACCCTCCACTTT.

The chain uses TRBV6-2 or TRBV6-3 and TRBJ2-3; TRBD2 matches 12 bases. The CDR3 has 17 amino acids. The trim removed 2 bases at V and 5 bases at J, leaving 8 bases unmatched. CDR1 and CDR2 from the germline V gene are MNHEY and SVGEGT. The CDR3 DNA is TGTGCCAGCAGTTACCCTCTAGCGGGGGGGAGGGGAGATACGCAGTATTTT. Amino acids: CASSYPLAGGRGDTQYF.

V gene TRBV6-5 combines with J gene TRBJ2-5; a possible D gene is TRBD2 (5 bases). V lost 0 bases to trimming and J lost 3 bases, with 11 bases between them. Germline V gene data show CDR1 as MNHEY and CDR2 as SVGAGI. The CDR3 loop spans 15 amino acids. Written as DNA, the CDR3 is TGTGCCAGCAGTTACTCGCGGACGAGGGAAGAGACCCAGTACTTC. Amino acids: CASSYSRTREETQYF.

The chain is built from TRBV5-6 and TRBJ2-7; D uncertain. The CDR3 is 14 amino acids. In germline, CDR1 is SGHDT, CDR2 YYEEEE. V was cut by 4 bases and J by 5 bases, with 16 bases left in between. CDR3 DNA sequence: TGTGCCAGCAGCGGGTGGAATCTTATCCACGAGCAGTACTTC. Protein product: CASSGWNLIHEQYF.

The chain uses TRBV10-3 and TRBJ1-2, with a tentative D call TRBD1 (6 bases). CDR1 is ENHRY and CDR2 is SYGVKD in the germline V gene. The CDR3 covers 16 residues. Trimming shortened V by 0 bases and J by 9 bases, and 20 bases separated the two germline ends. The CDR3 DNA sequence: TGTGCCATCAGTGAGTCGAGGCCAGGGGAAATCGGGAGCTACACCTTC. This sequence encodes CAISESRPGEIGSYTF.

This chain links TRBV2 with TRBJ1-2; D is unclear. The ends were cut back, 6 bases at V and 6 bases at J, with 5 bases in the middle. Germline CDR1 and CDR2: SNHLY and FYNNEI. This CDR3 region has 10 residues. CDR3 bases: TGTGCCAGCAGCTCCAATGGCTACACCTTC. Translation gives CASSSNGYTF.

This chain links TRBV6-9 with TRBJ1-3, with D possibly TRBD1 on 5 matching bases. Trimming pared 0 bases from V and 0 bases from J, leaving 15 bases between. There are 18 residues in the CDR3. Germline V gene lookup returns CDR1 MNHGY and CDR2 SVAAGI. CDR3 nucleotides: TGTGCCAGCAGTTATTCGCGGCCGGGACGGCTCTCTGGAAACACCATATATTTT. It encodes CASSYSRPGRLSGNTIYF.

This chain connects TRBV15 to TRBJ2-7; 16 bases fit TRBD2. Germline CDR1 reads LNHNV; CDR2 reads YYDKDF (reference sequence). The ends lost 3 bases at V and 4 bases at J; junction bases unmatched: 6. The CDR3 spans 17 residues. The CDR3 protein is CATSRSSGLAGGYEQYF. CDR3 nucleotides: TGTGCCACCAGCAGGTCGTCGGGACTAGCGGGGGGGTACGAGCAGTACTTC.

This clone was found once. CDR3 bases: TGTGCCAGCAGTTACGGGTCTAGAGCTAGCACAGATACGCAGTATTTT. Translation gives CASSYGSRASTDTQYF. The chain combines TRBV6-2 or TRBV6-3 with TRBJ2-3; D gene ambiguous. V lost 2 bases to trimming and J lost 0 bases, with 12 bases between them. This CDR3 is built from 16 residues. Germline V CDR1 and CDR2: MNHEY, SVGEGT.

The chain employs TRBV6-5 and TRBJ1-6; D is possibly TRBD1 (5 bases). This CDR3 has 15 amino acids. The V end was cut by 8 bases, the J end by 8 bases, with 19 bases between. Germline CDR1 MNHEY, CDR2 SVGAGI. CDR3 amino acids: CASPMGLKRDSPLHF. The CDR3 nucleotides read TGTGCCAGCCCTATGGGACTGAAGAGGGATTCACCCCTCCACTTT.

The chain uses TRBV7-2 and TRBJ2-1; 9 bases are a match to TRBD1. Trimming at V came to 1 base and at J to 6 bases, leaving 7 bases not matched to a gene. CDR3 length: 16 amino acids. Germline V lookup: CDR1 SGHTA, CDR2 FQGNSA. In DNA form, the CDR3 reads TGTGCCAGCAGCTTAGGACAGGGGGTAGGTGGCAATGAGCAGTTCTTC. Translated: CASSLGQGVGGNEQFF.

The J gene is TRBJ2-3, the V gene TRBV21-1; the table's D call of TRBD2 was not tested on the DNA. TRBV21-1 is assigned pseudogene status. This CDR3 has 17 amino acids. CDR3 sequence (DNA): TGTGCCAGCAGCAAAGCGGAGGCCGGTGCTAGCACAGATACGCAGTATTTT. It is translated as CASSKAEAGASTDTQYF.

This clone was recorded a few times. V is TRBV5-8 and J is TRBJ2-5; TRBD2 aligns across 11 bases. J lost 5 bases, V lost 4 bases, and 13 bases had no gene match. The CDR3 spans 17 residues. Germline V gene data show CDR1 as SGHTS and CDR2 as YDEGEE. The CDR3 is CASSPGLAGGNYETQYF. The DNA of the CDR3 is TGTGCCAGCAGCCCCGGGCTAGCGGGGGGTAATTATGAGACCCAGTACTTC.

The genes are TRBV19 and TRBJ2-2; perhaps TRBD2 as D (6 bases). CDR1 and CDR2 (germline): LNHDA, SQIVND (reference sequence). The CDR3 is 17 amino acids. The V gene lost 7 bases and the J gene lost 2 bases, with 20 bases spanning the gap. The CDR3 coding sequence is TGTGCCAGTACCAGAGGGACTTCTGACATCAACACCGGGGAGCTGTTTTTT. This gives the protein CASTRGTSDINTGELFF. Variable domain in full (rest from reference TRBV19 and TRBJ2-2): DGGITQSPKYLFRKEGQNVTLSCEQNLNHDAMYWYRQDPGQGLRLIYYSQIVNDFQKGDIAEGYSVSREKKESFPLTVTSAQKNPTAFYLCASTRGTSDINTGELFFGEGSRLTVL.

The rearrangement uses TRBV6-2 or TRBV6-3 and TRBJ2-7; D is unresolved. The CDR3 totals 13 residues. V lost 2 bases, J lost 3 bases, and 8 bases lay in between. The germline gives CDR1 MNHEY, CDR2 SVGEGT. In nucleotides, the CDR3 is TGTGCCAGCAGTTACGATTCTGTCTACGAGCAGTACTTC. This translates into CASSYDSVYEQYF.

This clone came up a few times. The V call is TRBV6-5, the J call TRBJ1-1; D perhaps matches TRBD1 (6 bases). The CDR3 loop spans 13 amino acids. Germline CDR1 and CDR2: MNHEY and SVGAGI. V was shortened by 8 bases and J by 3 bases, with 13 bases between the two germline ends. The CDR3, as DNA: TGTGCCAGCTGGGGGCTGGGGTACACTGAAGCTTTCTTT. This encodes CASWGLGYTEAFF.

This chain links TRBV4-1 with TRBJ2-7; TRBD1 matches at 7 bases. The CDR3 sequence is 16 residues long. Trimming cost V 3 bases and J 1 base; bases outside gene matches: 9. Germline CDR1 reads MGHRA; CDR2 reads YSYEKL. The CDR3 sequence: CASSHVRQGPSYEQYF. CDR3 in DNA: TGCGCCAGCAGCCACGTGAGACAGGGCCCTTCCTACGAGCAGTACTTC.

CDR3 in amino acids: CASSVQGATLGEQFF. CDR3 coding DNA: TGTGCCAGCAGCGTACAGGGGGCCACCTTGGGTGAGCAGTTCTTC. The chain has TRBV9 and TRBJ2-1; 8 nucleotides agree with TRBD1. The CDR3 is made up of 15 amino acids. CDR1 is SGDLS, CDR2 YYNGEE, per germline. The J segment lost 9 bases and the V segment lost 1 base, leaving 9 bases of the junction unmatched.

This rearrangement joins TRBV18 to TRBJ1-3, with D perhaps TRBD1 (5 bases). This CDR3 comprises 16 residues. Trimming stripped 1 base from V and 9 bases from J, with 19 bases between. CDR1 KGHSH and CDR2 LQKENI come from the germline V gene. The DNA of the CDR3 is TGTGCCAGCTCACCACTCTCGGACATTCGCTCGGGCACCATATATTTT. Its protein is CASSPLSDIRSGTIYF.

With respect to this clone: Relative to the germline gene, one junction end is altered; a read error may explain this. The rearrangement joins TRBV6-5 to TRBJ2-5; D may correspond to TRBD1 or TRBD2 (6 bases each). From germline, CDR1 is MNHEY and CDR2 SVGAGI. The CDR3 totals 15 residues. This CDR3 reads CASSDSDSAGKTQYF. The CDR3 DNA sequence: TGTGCCAGCAGTGACTCGGACAGCGCGGGGAAGACCCAGTACTTC.

V is TRBV21-1 and J is TRBJ2-3; the table's D call TRBD1 went unverified against the DNA. TRBV21-1 is a pseudogene. CDR3 size: 14 residues. The CDR3 reads CASSAQGSTDTQYF. The DNA of the CDR3 is TGTGCCAGCAGCGCCCAGGGGAGCACAGATACGCAGTATTTT.

The chain joins TRBV6-5 to TRBJ1-1; D is uncertain. V lost 11 bases and J 0 bases, leaving 13 bases between the germline ends. CDR1 and CDR2 from the germline V gene are MNHEY and SVGAGI. CDR3 length equals 13 residues. CDR3 sequence: CAGGGHLNTEAFF. Written as DNA, the CDR3 is TGTGCCGGTGGTGGGCATTTGAACACTGAAGCTTTCTTT.

The table lists this clone with a count of one. The chain combines TRBV7-9 with TRBJ2-7; D possibly corresponds to TRBD1 (6 bases). V lost 5 bases and J lost 4, with 9 bases in between. Germline CDR1 SEHNR, CDR2 FQNEAQ (reference sequence). The CDR3 covers 12 residues. The DNA of the CDR3 is TGTGCCAGCAGCCAGGGGCGGTACGAGCAGTACTTC. It encodes CASSQGRYEQYF.

The V call is TRBV25-1, the J call TRBJ1-4, with D possibly being TRBD1 (5 bases). Per germline, CDR1 MGHDK and CDR2 SYGVNS. The germline V and J ends were trimmed by 1 base and 14 bases, with 17 bases remaining between them. This CDR3 region has 14 residues. The CDR3 DNA follows: TGTGCCAGCAGTGAATTTGTGCCCCAGGGAAAGCTGTTTTTT. This translates into CASSEFVPQGKLFF.

This clone was counted a single time. V gene TRBV30 combines with J gene TRBJ1-4; D not resolved. Trimming pared 2 bases from V and 4 bases from J, leaving 11 bases between. The CDR3 sequence is 14 residues long. The germline V gene encodes CDR1 GTSNPN and CDR2 SVGIG (reference sequence). CDR3 region: CAWSTGWDNEKLFF. The CDR3 DNA reads TGTGCCTGGAGTACGGGGTGGGATAATGAAAAACTGTTTTTT.